The sequence of this T cell receptor (beta chain) was determined in a study of CD8+CD57+ T cells in acquired aplastic anemia. Study-wide background: Roughly 3 ug was the average amount of DNA from sorted CD4+ and CD8+ cells. General study points: The study identified twenty-nine CD8+ CDR3 sequences shared by patients and controls. CD8+ Simpson's diversity did not differ significantly between patients and controls.

TCR beta VDJ and CDR3 profiles were obtained from a genomic DNA template. TCRdb called the reads again in MiXCR, with one record for every CDR3 protein. The sample shows around 250,000 distinct CDR3 sequences, roughly three fifths of them seen only once. Concerning this clonotype itself: Its cognate antigen is unknown.

The V and J ends lost 3 bases and 5 bases, in that order; junction bases with no gene match: 10. The CDR3 is 15 residues long. The germline CDR1 and CDR2 sequences are SGHRS and YFSETQ. The sequence derives from a human donor with severe aplastic anemia or a healthy control (not recorded which). The specimen sequenced was sorted CD4+, CD8+, or CD8+CD57+ T cells (not recorded which) from PBMCs. The gene calls are TRBV5-1 and TRBJ2-7; TRBD1 aligns across 8 bases. The CDR3: CASSSTGQGRHEQYF. The CDR3 DNA is TGCGCCAGCAGCTCAACAGGACAGGGTCGCCACGAGCAGTACTTC. The full variable domain, with the rest looked up from reference TRBV5-1 and TRBJ2-7, is KAGVTQTPRYLIKTRGQQVTLSCSPISGHRSVSWYQQTPGQGLQFLFEYFSETQRNKGNFPGRFSGRQFSNSRSEMNVSTLELGDSALYLCASSSTGQGRHEQYFGPGTRLTVT.